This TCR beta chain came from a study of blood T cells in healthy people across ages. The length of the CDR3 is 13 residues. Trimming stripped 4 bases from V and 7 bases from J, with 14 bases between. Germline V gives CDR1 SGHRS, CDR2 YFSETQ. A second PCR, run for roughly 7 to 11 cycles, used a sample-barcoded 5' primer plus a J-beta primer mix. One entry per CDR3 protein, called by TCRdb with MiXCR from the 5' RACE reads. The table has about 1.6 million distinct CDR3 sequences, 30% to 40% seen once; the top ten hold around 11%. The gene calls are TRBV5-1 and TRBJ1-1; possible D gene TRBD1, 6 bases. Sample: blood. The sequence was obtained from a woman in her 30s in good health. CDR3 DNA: TGCGCCAGCAGCCGGGGGGGCCAAATTGAAGCTTTCTTT. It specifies CASSRGGQIEAFF.